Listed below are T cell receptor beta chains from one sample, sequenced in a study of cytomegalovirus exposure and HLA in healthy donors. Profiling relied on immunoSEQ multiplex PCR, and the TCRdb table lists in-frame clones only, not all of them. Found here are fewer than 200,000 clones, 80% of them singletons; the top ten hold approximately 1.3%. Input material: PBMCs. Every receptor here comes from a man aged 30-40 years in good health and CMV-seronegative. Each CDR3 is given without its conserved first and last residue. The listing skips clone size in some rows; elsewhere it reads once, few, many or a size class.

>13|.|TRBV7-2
ASSLDAANTDTQY
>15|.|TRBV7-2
ASSSYGGRQGTGELF
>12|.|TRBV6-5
ASSYGGARNEQY
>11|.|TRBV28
ASSGGTDRGYT
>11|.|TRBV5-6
ASSFGEREGQY
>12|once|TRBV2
ASSEVSGRDTQY
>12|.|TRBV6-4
ASSARQGDFGYT
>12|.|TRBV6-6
ASSYPAGDQPQH
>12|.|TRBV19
ASSIRQTYNEQF
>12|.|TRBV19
ASSTSGSNQPQH
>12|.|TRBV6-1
ASSELGAGQPQH
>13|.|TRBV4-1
ASSQDGGAGNTIY
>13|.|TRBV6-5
ASIRLAGGPYEQY
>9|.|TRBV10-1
ASPRVYEQY
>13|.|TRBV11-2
ASSLAGDRGNEQF
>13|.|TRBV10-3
AISEGNLAAYEQY
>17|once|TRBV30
AWSVLGTSGGKSYNEQF
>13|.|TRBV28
ASSAPAGSSYEQY
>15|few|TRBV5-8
ASSNPSWGTGNSPLH
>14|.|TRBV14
ASSLGWDRGRETQY
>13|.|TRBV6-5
ASSYTMTGNTEAF
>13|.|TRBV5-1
ASSPRTASNTEAF
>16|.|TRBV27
ASSPRPPDRVRDQPQH
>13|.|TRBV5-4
ASSLVNSGSYEQY
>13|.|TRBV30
AWSSELAGKGEQY
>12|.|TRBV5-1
ASTPSGVTDTQY
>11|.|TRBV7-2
ASTSRANEKLF
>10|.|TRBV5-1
ASSLAFNEQF
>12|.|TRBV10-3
AISKGTGLGEQY
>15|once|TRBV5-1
ASSLGTGGQRTDTQY
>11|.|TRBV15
ATSPRYAYEQY
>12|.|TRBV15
ATSGGQDSDTQY
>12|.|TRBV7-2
ASSLEGGPQPQH
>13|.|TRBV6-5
ASSKWRDSGNTIY
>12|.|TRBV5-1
ASSTWTSGYEQY
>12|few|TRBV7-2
ASSSTLSNSPLH
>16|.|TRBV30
AWSVLEWRASGRNEQF
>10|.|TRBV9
ASRSEGRGAF
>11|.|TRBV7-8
ASSLNWAGEQF
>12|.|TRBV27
ASSSDWNTGELF
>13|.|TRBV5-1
ASSSRDRAHNEQF
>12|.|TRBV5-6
ASSIKGEAYGYT
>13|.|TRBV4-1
ASSPRTDGNQPQH
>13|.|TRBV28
ASSPLTGGLEKLF
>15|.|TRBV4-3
ASSQGGRLYSNQPQH
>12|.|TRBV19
ASSIIQGDYEQY
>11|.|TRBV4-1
ASSQTTLVWQY
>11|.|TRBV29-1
SVEPDTLGIQY
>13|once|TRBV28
ASSSGTSGPYEQY
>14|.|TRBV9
ASSSRLATNTGELF
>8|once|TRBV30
AWSGIEQF
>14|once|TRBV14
ASSQASGVGNSPLH
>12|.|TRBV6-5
ASSLQGRAYEQY